This TCR beta chain stems from a study of blood T cell repertoires in COVID-19. The CDR3 sequence is 19 residues long. Deletions cut 0 bases from V and 6 bases from J, with 21 bases between. Profiling relied on immunoSEQ multiplex PCR, and the TCRdb table lists in-frame clones only, not all of them. This table holds about 100,000 clones, roughly 90% found once. The chain is built from TRBV23-1 and TRBJ1-6; the D is unclear. TRBV23-1 is annotated as an ORF whose role is uncertain. This TCR came from a man aged 60 to 75 with acute or convalescent COVID-19. The specimen sequenced was peripheral blood. The CDR3 DNA reads as TGCGCCAGCAGTCAATCGTGGGAGCCCCAGGACCCCCTTAATTCACCCCTCCACTTT. Its protein product is CASSQSWEPQDPLNSPLHF.